This TCR beta chain was sequenced for a study of T-cell memory formation after mild COVID-19. Findings and caveats of the study: Second-wave clones that peaked on day 37 lacked confirmed SARS-CoV-2 specificity.

Trimming took 0 bases from V and 0 from J, leaving 13 bases between them. CDR3 length equals 17 residues. Germline CDR1 and CDR2: SGDLS and YYNGEE. Comment on this clonotype: The antigen is unknown.

TCRdb used MiXCR to reprocess the 5' RACE reads, holding one entry per CDR3 protein. The table lists hundreds of thousands of distinct CDR3 sequences, just over 20% of them singletons. The receptor comes from an adult woman who had mild COVID-19 (a few samples of this study predate the infection). Cell type and time point are not known. The sequenced sample consisted of PBMCs or a T cell subset sorted from them (not recorded which). The chain uses TRBV9 and TRBJ2-1; D may be TRBD2 (6 bases). The CDR3 nucleotides are TGTGCCAGCAGCGTAGTAGCTAGCGCCGACTCCTACAATGAGCAGTTCTTC. Translated, it gives CASSVVASADSYNEQFF. Full variable domain (missing parts from reference TRBV9 and TRBJ2-1): DSGVTQTPKHLITATGQRVTLRCSPRSGDLSVYWYQQSLDQGLQFLIQYYNGEERAKGNILERFSAQQFPDLHSELNLSSLELGDSALYFCASSVVASADSYNEQFFGPGTRLTVL.